This TCR beta chain was captured by sequencing in a study of cytomegalovirus exposure and HLA in healthy donors (dated by TCRdb to between 2016 and 2019). Turning to the overall study: According to a later analysis, the 120 or so validation repertoires were produced on the same platform as the 700 or so repertoires of the first cohort. The study aimed to test whether signatures of past pathogen exposure could be identified by cataloging public T cell receptors. Besides the first cohort of about 730 subjects, a separate validation cohort made up of 90 to 150 different subjects was used. High-throughput TCR immunosequencing, statistical association of individual TCRs with disease status, and machine learning were combined to predict cytomegalovirus infection status. Beyond this particular receptor, the publication reports: The classifier was reported to diagnose cytomegalovirus status with high specificity and sensitivity in both the original cohort and the validation cohort. Three of the identified cytomegalovirus-associated TCR beta chains were confirmed in vitro to be specific for cytomegalovirus antigens. All 120 or so repertoires were used to score co-occurrence in the validation cohort in a later analysis, because that analysis had no HLA typing for the cohort. In the study, around 150 TCR beta chains were listed as associated with cytomegalovirus. Subsequent analysis determined that TCRs grouped into clusters in the first cohort also showed a tendency toward co-occurrence across the 120 validation repertoires, and approximately 94% of cluster scores exceeded 0. Across donors, most TCR sequences were observed very rarely, whereas some public TCRs were present in many individuals. It was suggested by the authors that the approach could potentially be generalized to other disease states and immunological phenotypes.

Separate from the approximately 700-subject first cohort, the validation cohort of roughly 110 subjects was the group to which the donors belonged. V is cut by 0 bases and J by 8 bases, and the space between the germline ends is 5 bases. From the cysteine up to the phenylalanine, the CDR3 has a length of 11 residues. Only CDR3 DNA is held: 33 bases, read in frame from base 1. CDR1 GTSNPN and CDR2 SVGIG were looked up in the germline V gene (reference sequence). Preparation of the library involved the immunoSEQ multiplex PCR assay. The authors processed their data as follows. To diagnose cytomegalovirus status from the catalog of TCR beta chain sequences, a statistical classification framework was built. TCRdb mirrors the immuneACCESS table, restricted to in-frame sequences. Some clones are absent from its copies; in checked studies, under half trace to an unresolved V gene, and the reason for the others is unknown. The DNA was the basis for D and trimming; V, J and clone size are from that table. Within this sample are some 150,000 clones, with about 89% of them counted one time only. About 3% of the sample goes to the ten largest clones.

In this sample, this clone turned up once. Its antigen has not been determined. The sample holds no much larger clone one base away, and base qualities are not on file. The sequence is built from TRBV30 and TRBJ1-3, with the D gene not confidently named. Sequenced sample: PBMCs. This sequence was found in a woman aged 18-29 years in good health and CMV-seropositive. DNA sequence: TGTGCCTGGAGTGTACGAGACACCATATATTTT. It translates to CAWSVRDTIYF.